The 2 T cell receptor beta chains below were found in one sample sequenced in a study of cytomegalovirus exposure and HLA in healthy donors. This PCR relied on a set of 60 Vbeta primers and 13 Jbeta primers. Clones were sequenced by immunoSEQ multiplex PCR, and TCRdb holds only the in-frame ones, with some missing. The table lists about 120,000 clones, roughly a tenth of them singletons. Sample: PBMCs. These TCRs come from a woman between 18 and 29 years old in good health and CMV-seropositive.

This chain's CDR3 is CASSGQGYTEQFF. The CDR3 DNA follows: TGCGCCAGCAGTGGCCAGGGTTATACTGAGCAGTTCTTC. The V call is TRBV10-1, the J call TRBJ2-1; TRBD1 might be the D (5 bases). This CDR3 has 13 amino acids. Per the germline V gene, CDR1 is WNHNN and CDR2 is SYGVQD (reference sequence). Trimming removed 4 bases from V and 9 bases from J, with 13 bases in between.

This clone appeared a few times. The chain combines TRBV28 with TRBJ1-5, with a weak D call TRBD1 (6 bases). The CDR3 loop spans 15 amino acids. CDR1 and CDR2 (germline): MDHEN, SYDVKM. The ends were cut back, 3 bases at V and 1 base at J, with 10 bases in the middle. The CDR3 DNA follows: TGTGCCAGCAGTTTGGGGGCAACGAGCAATCAGCCCCAGCATTTT. It yields the protein CASSLGATSNQPQHF.